This T cell receptor (beta chain) comes out of a study of Ad26.COV2.S vaccination and SARS-CoV-2 variants. Of note for this clone: Its antigen is still unknown.

Treatment defined: around 19 received Ad26.COV2.S at low or high dose, single or two shots; 5 received placebo; per-sample allocation not given. Sampling was done on day 63 after the first vaccine or placebo injection. Using immunoSEQ multiplex PCR, the repertoire was profiled, and TCRdb retains in-frame clones only, with some absent. The sample carries some 480,000 clones, around 90% recorded once. General study findings and limits: Vaccinees showed greater spike-specific TCR breadth than placebo recipients.

This receptor was taken from a person between 18 and 60 years old who received the Ad26.COV2.S COVID-19 vaccine or a placebo. Sequencing was performed on peripheral blood, taken in a trial of Ad26.COV2.S vaccine versus placebo.

CDR3 DNA sequence: TGTGCCAGCAGTTACAGGTGGTCTCAGCCCCAGCATTTT. Translated, it gives CASSYRWSQPQHF. The V and J genes are TRBV6-2 or TRBV6-3 and TRBJ1-5; D gene ambiguous. Germline-derived CDR1 and CDR2 are MNHEY and SVGEGT. The CDR3 runs 13 residues. V shed 2 bases and J shed 6 bases, with 8 bases lying between them.